These T cell receptor beta chains were read from a single sample in a study of OX40 agonist ivuxolimab in advanced cancers. Generated by immunoSEQ multiplex PCR, the TCRdb table keeps only in-frame clones and is missing some. The sample consists of about 58,000 clones, 70% to 90% of them appearing once. Sequenced here: CD4+ or CD8+ T cells sorted from blood, sampled in a trial of the OX40 agonist ivuxolimab. The receptors were sampled from an adult with an advanced solid tumor such as melanoma, head and neck, liver or kidney cancer. The CDR3 runs from the conserved cysteine through the conserved F or W. D genes are given only for firm matches. Size is stated for part of the rows, as once, few or many counts, or as a class when the clone is expanded.

V gene	CDR3 length	J gene	clone size	D gene	CDR3 protein	CDR3 DNA
TRBV5-1	16	TRBJ2-5	-	TRBD2	CASSADLAGGQETQYF	TGCGCCAGCAGCGCGGACCTAGCGGGGGGCCAAGAGACCCAGTACTTC
TRBV6-5	15	TRBJ2-3	-	-	CASRSAGPSTDTQYF	TGTGCCAGCAGATCGGCGGGGCCTAGCACAGATACGCAGTATTTT
TRBV2	15	TRBJ1-1	-	TRBD1	CASSEQGAPGTEAFF	TGTGCCAGCAGTGAACAGGGGGCGCCAGGAACTGAAGCTTTCTTT
TRBV19	14	TRBJ1-5	-	-	CASSIEKDNQPQHF	TGTGCCAGTAGTATAGAAAAAGACAATCAGCCCCAGCATTTT
TRBV15	19	TRBJ2-1	once	TRBD2	CATSRSGTSGGGTYNEQFF	TGTGCCACCAGCCGGTCCGGGACTAGCGGGGGGGGTACCTACAATGAGCAGTTCTTC
TRBV5-4	15	TRBJ2-5	few	-	CASSLAGGAEETQYF	TGTGCCAGCAGCTTGGCAGGAGGGGCGGAGGAGACCCAGTACTTC
TRBV11-3	17	TRBJ2-4	-	TRBD1	CASSSPQGFPLKNIQYF	TGTGCCAGCAGCAGTCCACAGGGGTTCCCCCTAAAAAACATTCAGTACTTC
TRBV7-9	13	TRBJ1-2	-	-	CASSSVRVDGYTF	TGTGCCAGCAGCTCTGTCCGGGTGGATGGCTACACCTTC
TRBV5-6	16	TRBJ2-2	-	-	CASSSPEGRWAGELFF	TGTGCCAGCAGCTCGCCGGAGGGCAGATGGGCCGGGGAGCTGTTTTTT
TRBV28	14	TRBJ1-2	once	-	CASNKVSGSYGYTF	TGTGCCAGCAATAAAGTTAGTGGATCCTATGGCTACACCTTC
TRBV11-3	17	TRBJ1-4	-	TRBD1	CASSFTGAGPGREKLFF	TGTGCCAGCAGCTTCACAGGGGCTGGACCGGGGAGAGAAAAACTGTTTTTT
TRBV5-1	14	TRBJ1-1	-	-	CASSPGTPNTEAFF	TGCGCCAGCAGCCCCGGGACACCGAACACTGAAGCTTTCTTT
TRBV5-1	17	TRBJ1-1	many	-	CASSLAARGGMNTEAFF	TGCGCCAGCAGCTTGGCGGCCAGGGGAGGGATGAACACTGAAGCTTTCTTT
TRBV2	12	TRBJ2-7	-	-	CASSEAGGEQYF	TGTGCCAGCAGTGAAGCAGGAGGGGAGCAGTACTTC
TRBV12-5	15	TRBJ1-4	-	TRBD1	CASGLGQGWNEKLFF	TGTGCTAGTGGTTTAGGACAGGGGTGGAATGAAAAACTGTTTTTT
TRBV29-1	18	TRBJ2-7	-	TRBD1	CSVEVGIRQGLFSYEQYF	TGCAGCGTTGAAGTGGGTATAAGACAGGGTCTTTTCTCCTACGAGCAGTACTTC
TRBV19	14	TRBJ1-1	few	-	CATEMVGMNTEAFF	TGTGCCACCGAGATGGTGGGCATGAACACTGAAGCTTTCTTT
TRBV21-1	17	TRBJ2-5	-	-	CASSIDTASGVSETQYF	TGTGCCAGCAGCATAGACACGGCCAGTGGGGTTTCAGAGACCCAGTACTTC
TRBV6-1	18	TRBJ1-6	-	TRBD1	CASSADTLGQLLNSPLHF	TGTGCCAGCAGTGCGGACACCCTGGGACAGTTATTAAATTCACCCCTCCACTTT
TRBV18	16	TRBJ1-1	-	-	CASSERVSTGNTEAFF	TGTGCCAGCTCAGAACGGGTGTCGACAGGGAACACTGAAGCTTTCTTT
TRBV14	16	TRBJ2-5	-	TRBD2	CASSQDLAGGQETQYF	TGTGCCAGCAGCCAAGATTTAGCGGGGGGCCAAGAGACCCAGTACTTC
TRBV9	22	TRBJ1-6	-	TRBD1	CASSVSLRGGRTARSYNSPLHF	TGTGCCAGCAGCGTATCACTCAGGGGGGGGAGGACAGCTCGCTCCTATAATTCACCCCTCCACTTT
TRBV21-1	13	TRBJ1-1	-	-	CASSKDRGTEAFF	TGTGCCAGCAGCAAGGACAGGGGAACTGAAGCTTTCTTT
TRBV6-5	14	TRBJ2-5	-	-	CASSYSGGSETQYF	TGTGCCAGCAGTTACTCTGGGGGATCAGAGACCCAGTACTTC
TRBV10-2	13	TRBJ1-5	few	TRBD1	CASTGQGNQPQHF	TGCGCCAGCACTGGACAGGGAAATCAGCCCCAGCATTTT
TRBV10-2	14	TRBJ1-5	-	-	CASSEAGDNQPQHF	TGCGCCAGCAGTGAGGCAGGGGACAATCAGCCCCAGCATTTT
TRBV18	17	TRBJ1-6	-	-	CASSHRGGSSYNSPLHF	TGTGCCAGCTCACACCGGGGGGGAAGCTCCTATAATTCACCCCTCCACTTT
TRBV7-2	15	TRBJ1-2	-	TRBD1	CASRTAGTGGYGYTF	TGTGCCAGCAGAACTGCCGGGACAGGGGGTTATGGCTACACCTTC
TRBV29-1	11	TRBJ1-4	once	-	CSVETAEKLFF	TGCAGCGTGGAGACGGCTGAAAAACTGTTTTTT
TRBV29-1	13	TRBJ2-3	-	TRBD2	CSVAGGAGDTQYF	TGCAGCGTTGCCGGGGGGGCGGGAGATACGCAGTATTTT
TRBV7-9	12	TRBJ2-7	medium-sized	TRBD2	CACGGRGYEQYF	TGTGCATGCGGGGGGCGCGGCTACGAGCAGTACTTC
TRBV6-5	15	TRBJ1-6	-	-	CASTLLDSRNSPLHF	TGTGCCAGCACCTTATTGGACAGCCGTAATTCACCCCTCCACTTT
TRBV7-2	13	TRBJ2-5	-	-	CASSKNFQETQYF	TGTGCCAGCAGCAAAAATTTCCAAGAGACCCAGTACTTC
TRBV5-6	14	TRBJ1-2	once	-	CASSLADSNYGYTF	TGTGCCAGCAGCTTGGCCGACAGTAACTATGGCTACACCTTC